These 14 T cell receptor beta chains originate from one sample sequenced in a study of blood T cell repertoires in COVID-19. Measured with immunoSEQ multiplex PCR; TCRdb has only the in-frame clones, and not every one. The sample carries about 62,000 clones, around 87% recorded once. Sequenced: peripheral blood. The receptors come from a man in his sixties or seventies with acute or convalescent COVID-19.

The V call is TRBV10-3, the J call TRBJ2-1, with 8 bases identical to TRBD2. The CDR3 has 14 amino acids. Germline assignment: CDR1 ENHRY and CDR2 SYGVKD. V lost 6 bases, J lost 8 bases, and 9 bases stayed unmatched. This CDR3 reads CAIRSGGLFDEQFF. The DNA of the CDR3 is TGTGCCATCAGATCGGGGGGGCTTTTCGATGAGCAGTTCTTC.

This clone was seen a few times. The chain combines TRBV18 with TRBJ2-5; no firm D call. From germline, CDR1 is KGHSH and CDR2 LQKENI. The ends were cut back, 1 base at V and 3 bases at J, with 15 bases in the middle. The CDR3 sequence is 16 residues long. The CDR3 spells CASSPRARSNEETQYF. CDR3 DNA sequence: TGTGCCAGCTCACCACGCGCTCGCTCCAATGAAGAGACCCAGTACTTC.

The V and J genes are TRBV6-5 and TRBJ2-3, with 11 bases fitting TRBD2. This CDR3 is 15 amino acids long. The ends lost 6 bases at V and 3 bases at J; junction bases unmatched: 5. Germline loops: CDR1 MNHEY, CDR2 SVGAGI. The CDR3 is CASRTSGSATDTQYF. DNA for the CDR3: TGTGCCAGCAGAACTAGCGGGAGTGCGACAGATACGCAGTATTTT.

This sequence joins TRBV19 and TRBJ2-1; 7 bases map to TRBD2. The trim removed 3 bases at V and 4 bases at J, leaving 9 bases unmatched. CDR1 is LNHDA, CDR2 SQIVND, per germline (reference sequence). The CDR3 is made up of 16 amino acids. Here the CDR3 DNA reads TGTGCCAGTAGTATCGTGGGTAGCGGGCTTTACAATGAGCAGTTCTTC. This codes for CASSIVGSGLYNEQFF.

The genes are TRBV5-4 and TRBJ2-5, with a tentative D call TRBD2 (7 bases). Trimming cost V 4 bases and J 2 bases, with 15 bases left between them. The CDR3 totals 15 residues. Germline lookup yields CDR1 SGHNT and CDR2 YYREEE (reference sequence). CDR3 nucleotides: TGTGCCAGCAGCAGGGGGGGGGCGGGTCAAGAGACCCAGTACTTC. This translates into CASSRGGAGQETQYF.

V gene TRBV7-9 combines with J gene TRBJ1-2; D call uncertain. V shed 1 base and J shed 8 bases, with 14 bases lying between them. The CDR3 loop spans 14 amino acids. Germline V gene lookup returns CDR1 SEHNR and CDR2 FQNEAQ (reference sequence). The CDR3 region is CASSLDGRDGGYTF. CDR3 coding DNA: TGTGCCAGCAGCTTAGACGGGAGGGATGGGGGCTACACCTTC.

The chain recombines TRBV7-2 with TRBJ2-1; 7 nucleotides line up with TRBD1. CDR1 and CDR2 (germline): SGHTA, FQGNSA. Trimming at V came to 4 bases and at J to 7 bases, leaving 16 bases not matched to a gene. This CDR3 is built from 17 residues. For the CDR3, the DNA is TGTGCCAGCAGCTCTTACCACAGGGGCCCGATGGGTAATGAGCAGTTCTTC. Residues: CASSSYHRGPMGNEQFF.

The gene calls are TRBV29-1 and TRBJ1-2, with TRBD1 as a possible D gene (5 bases). The germline V gene encodes CDR1 SQVTM and CDR2 ANQGSEA. Trimming cost V 1 base and J 1 base, with 10 bases left between them. The CDR3 length is 14 residues. CDR3 bases: TGCAGCGTTGAAGTACTCCAGGGTAACTATGGCTACACCTTC. It is translated as CSVEVLQGNYGYTF.

The rearrangement links TRBV5-4 to TRBJ2-6, with 8 bases that match TRBD1. CDR3 length: 18 amino acids. The J segment lost 0 bases and the V segment lost 4 bases, leaving 9 bases of the junction unmatched. Germline V gene lookup returns CDR1 SGHNT and CDR2 YYREEE (reference sequence). The CDR3, as DNA: TGTGCCAGCAGCGATTACAGGGGGACCAGCTCTGGGGCCAACGTCCTGACTTTC. Translated, it gives CASSDYRGTSSGANVLTF.

The chain is built from TRBV19 and TRBJ1-5; D uncertain. This CDR3 is built from 17 residues. Trimming stripped 4 bases from V and 0 bases from J, with 16 bases between. Germline-derived CDR1 and CDR2 are LNHDA and SQIVND (reference sequence). For the CDR3, the DNA is TGTGCCAGTAGTAGGTCAGGACGGGAACTTAGCAATCAGCCCCAGCATTTT. Residues: CASSRSGRELSNQPQHF.

The rearrangement links TRBV5-4 to TRBJ2-3; TRBD2 aligns across 8 bases. Germline V gives CDR1 SGHNT, CDR2 YYREEE (reference sequence). Losses at the gene ends were 1 base for V and 6 bases for J; bases not matched to a gene: 1. This CDR3 contains 13 residues. The CDR3 loop is CASSLTGGDTQYF. The CDR3 nucleotides are TGTGCCAGCAGCTTGACGGGAGGGGATACGCAGTATTTT.

V usage is TRBV5-4 and J usage is TRBJ1-1; the D gene is possibly TRBD1 (6 bases). Germline V gene data show CDR1 as SGHNT and CDR2 as YYREEE (reference sequence). CDR3 length equals 13 residues. Trimming removed 4 bases at V and 6 bases at J, with 13 bases between. Here the CDR3 reads CASSHGGTPEAFF. The DNA for the CDR3 is TGTGCCAGCAGCCATGGTGGGACACCTGAAGCTTTCTTT.

This clone was seen a few times. The rearrangement links TRBV19 to TRBJ2-6, with D perhaps matching TRBD1 (5 bases). The germline V and J ends were trimmed by 7 bases and 0 bases, with 10 bases remaining between them. Germline V gene sequence: CDR1 LNHDA, CDR2 SQIVND (reference sequence). This CDR3 is 15 amino acids long. CDR3 in amino acids: CASKDTTSGANVLTF. CDR3 nucleotide sequence: TGTGCCAGTAAGGACACGACCTCTGGGGCCAACGTCCTGACTTTC.

The chain links TRBV7-7 to TRBJ2-5, with 10 bases aligning to TRBD1. V lost 5 bases to trimming and J lost 5 bases; unmatched junction nucleotides: 8. Germline CDR1 reads SSHAT; CDR2 reads FNYEAQ (reference sequence). This CDR3 comprises 15 residues. CDR3 coding DNA: TGTGCCAGCAGCGCCCGGACAGGGGGTTTGGAGACCCAGTACTTC. Encoded protein: CASSARTGGLETQYF. Supplemented by reference TRBV7-7 and TRBJ2-5, the full variable domain reads GAGVSQSPRYKVTKRGQDVTLRCDPISSHATLYWYQQALGQGPEFLTYFNYEAQPDKSGLPSDRFSAERPEGSISTLTIQRTEQRDSAMYRCASSARTGGLETQYFGPGTRLLVL.